This T cell receptor (beta chain) was found in a study of lymphopenia after photon versus proton radiotherapy. The germline gives CDR1 SGDLS, CDR2 YYNGEE. V lost 4 bases and J lost 4; bases outside the gene matches: 6. This CDR3 has 15 amino acids. TCRdb's copy holds only in-frame clones and misses some; the assay was immunoSEQ multiplex PCR. Of more than 80,000 clones listed, 65% to 85% are singletons. The sequencing used peripheral blood, collected from a patient treated with proton-based radiotherapy. The chain links TRBV9 to TRBJ1-2, with 11 positions matching TRBD1. The receptor was isolated from a man aged 60 to 69 with pancreatic cancer. CDR3 DNA: TGTGCCAGCAGCCCCGGACAGGGGGCTGCCTATGGCTACACCTTC. It encodes CASSPGQGAAYGYTF.